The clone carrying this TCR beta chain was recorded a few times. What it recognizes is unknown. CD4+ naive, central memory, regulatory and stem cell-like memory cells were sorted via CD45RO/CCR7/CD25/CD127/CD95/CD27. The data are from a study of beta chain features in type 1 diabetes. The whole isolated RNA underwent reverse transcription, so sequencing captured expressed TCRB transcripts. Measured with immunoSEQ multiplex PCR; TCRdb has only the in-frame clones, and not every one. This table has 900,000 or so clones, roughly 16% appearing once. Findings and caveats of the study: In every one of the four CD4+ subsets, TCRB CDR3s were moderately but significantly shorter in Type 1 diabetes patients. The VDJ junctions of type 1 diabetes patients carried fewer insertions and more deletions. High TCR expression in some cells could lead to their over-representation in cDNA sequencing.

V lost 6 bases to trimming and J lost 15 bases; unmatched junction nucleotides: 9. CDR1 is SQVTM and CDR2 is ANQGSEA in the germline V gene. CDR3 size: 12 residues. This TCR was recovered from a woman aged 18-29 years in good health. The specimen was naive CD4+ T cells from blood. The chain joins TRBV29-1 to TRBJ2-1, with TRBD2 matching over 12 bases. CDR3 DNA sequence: TGCAGCGTCGTCCAGGGACTAGCGGGCTTGTTCTTC. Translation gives CSVVQGLAGLFF.